The rows below give T cell receptor beta chains drawn from one sample of a study of cytomegalovirus exposure and HLA in healthy donors. Data came from immunoSEQ multiplex PCR; TCRdb stores just in-frame clones and leaves some out. The data contain over 100,000 clones, roughly 90% of them singletons. Input material: PBMCs. These receptors were taken from a woman aged 18-29 years in good health and CMV-seropositive. CDR3s include the opening cysteine and the closing phenylalanine or tryptophan. A D gene is named only where the DNA matches it firmly. Clone size, where shown, is once, few, many, or a class for clones that have expanded.

j_gene | v_gene | abundance | d_gene | CDR3nt | CDR3aa
TRBJ1-2 | TRBV27 | - | - | TGTGCCAGCAGTTTAGCGGGTACCTATGGCTACACCTTC | CASSLAGTYGYTF
TRBJ1-2 | TRBV7-8 | - | TRBD1 | TGTGCCAGCAGCTTGGGGACAGTTTATGGCTACACCTTC | CASSLGTVYGYTF
TRBJ2-7 | TRBV6-5 | - | - | TGTGCCAGCAGTTACTCATGGGACAAAGAGCAGTACTTC | CASSYSWDKEQYF
TRBJ2-7 | TRBV15 | - | - | TGTGCCACCAGCAGAGATAAAGAACCGGGATCCGAGCAGTACTTC | CATSRDKEPGSEQYF
TRBJ1-1 | TRBV4-2 | - | - | TGTGCCAGCAGCCCGGACAGTTTTATCACTGAAGCTTTCTTT | CASSPDSFITEAFF
TRBJ1-1 | TRBV11-2 | - | TRBD1 | TGTGCCAGCAGCTTAGGGTTCGGACAGGGGGTGGAGGGGACTGAAGCTTTCTTT | CASSLGFGQGVEGTEAFF
TRBJ2-1 | TRBV14 | - | TRBD2 | TGTGCCAGCAGCCCGGAACTAGCGGGGGTATACAATGAGCAGTTCTTC | CASSPELAGVYNEQFF
TRBJ2-1 | TRBV9 | - | TRBD2 | TGTGCCAGCAGCGGTAGCGGGGAAATCTCCTACAATGAGCAGTTCTTC | CASSGSGEISYNEQFF
TRBJ2-2 | TRBV28 | - | TRBD1 | TGTGCCAGCAGTTTATACCAGGGGGTCACCGGGGAGCTGTTTTTT | CASSLYQGVTGELFF
TRBJ2-7 | TRBV5-6 | - | TRBD1 | TGTGCCAGCAGCTTGGGAGACAGGGGGCCCCGTGGATCCGAGCAGTACTTC | CASSLGDRGPRGSEQYF
TRBJ1-1 | TRBV6-1 | - | TRBD1 | TGTGCCAGCAGTGACTTTCACAGGGGTCTGAACACTGAAGCTTTCTTT | CASSDFHRGLNTEAFF
TRBJ2-2 | TRBV6-1 | - | TRBD2 | TGTGCCAGCAGTGAAGCCAGACTAGCGGGGGGGTACGGGGAGCTGTTTTTT | CASSEARLAGGYGELFF
TRBJ2-5 | TRBV29-1 | - | TRBD1 | TGCAGCGTTGGGACAGGGGGCGCGGAGACCCAGTACTTC | CSVGTGGAETQYF
TRBJ2-7 | TRBV23-1 | - | TRBD1 | TGCGCCAGCACCCGGACAGGCATAACCTTC | CASTRTGITF
TRBJ1-1 | TRBV27 | - | - | TGTGCCAGCAGTGTAGGGGTGAACACTGAAGCTTTCTTT | CASSVGVNTEAFF
TRBJ1-1 | TRBV20-1 | - | - | TGCAGTGCACAGAAAGACACTGAAGCTTTCTTT | CSAQKDTEAFF
TRBJ1-6 | TRBV5-1 | - | - | TGCGCCAGCAGCCCGGTGGACGGGAGAAATTCACCCCTCCACTTT | CASSPVDGRNSPLHF
TRBJ2-3 | TRBV18 | - | - | TGTGCCAGCTCCATGGACAGCTCCCGCACAGATACGCAGTATTTT | CASSMDSSRTDTQYF
TRBJ1-5 | TRBV19 | - | - | TGTGCCAGTAGTATAAGTTTAGTCGATCAGCCCCAGCATTTT | CASSISLVDQPQHF
TRBJ2-1 | TRBV11-2 | - | TRBD2 | TGTGCCAGCAGCTCAACTAGCGGGAGGCGGTACAATGAGCAGTTCTTC | CASSSTSGRRYNEQFF
TRBJ1-1 | TRBV18 | - | TRBD1 | TGTGCCAGCTTTTCACTGACAGGGGTGATCACTGAAGCTTTCTTT | CASFSLTGVITEAFF
TRBJ1-2 | TRBV11-3 | - | - | TGTGCCAGCAGCTCCCGGGCAGGGCGGAATGGCTACACCTTC | CASSSRAGRNGYTF
TRBJ1-2 | TRBV30 | - | - | TGTGCCTGGAGCGACCGCAGGGTAAACTATGGCTACACCTTC | CAWSDRRVNYGYTF
TRBJ2-3 | TRBV11-3 | - | TRBD2 | TGTGCCAGCAGCTTACAAACCGGGGGGGCCACAGATACGCAGTATTTT | CASSLQTGGATDTQYF
TRBJ1-1 | TRBV9 | - | - | TGTGCCAGCAGCAAGGACGGGAAAACGGCCACTGAAGCTTTCTTT | CASSKDGKTATEAFF
TRBJ2-5 | TRBV6-1 | - | - | TGTGCCAGCAGCGAATGGAGTGCACAAGAGACCCAGTACTTC | CASSEWSAQETQYF
TRBJ2-1 | TRBV5-1 | once | - | TGCGCCAGCAGCTTGGACATCGAGCAGTTCTTC | CASSLDIEQFF
TRBJ1-1 | TRBV29-1 | - | - | TGCAGCGTCCAGGGTGCGGCTGAAGCTTTCTTT | CSVQGAAEAFF
TRBJ2-3 | TRBV5-4 | - | TRBD2 | TGTGCCAGCAGCTTGAGGGGCGGACTAGCGGGAGAGACGTGGACAGATACGCAGTATTTT | CASSLRGGLAGETWTDTQYF
TRBJ1-2 | TRBV6-6 | - | - | TGTGCCAGCAGTTACTCTAACCGGGAAGGAGGCTACACCTTC | CASSYSNREGGYTF
TRBJ2-3 | TRBV11-2 | - | - | TGTGCCAGCAGCTTAGGCGAGGGCAAAGCCCTGAGCACAGATACGCAGTATTTT | CASSLGEGKALSTDTQYF
TRBJ1-5 | TRBV7-3 | - | - | TGTGCCAGCAGTGCCGTCGTTGCGGGGTATAGCAATCAGCCCCAGCATTTT | CASSAVVAGYSNQPQHF
TRBJ2-7 | TRBV2 | - | TRBD1 | TGTGCCAGCCGGCTGGGACAGTCCTACGAGCAGTACTTC | CASRLGQSYEQYF